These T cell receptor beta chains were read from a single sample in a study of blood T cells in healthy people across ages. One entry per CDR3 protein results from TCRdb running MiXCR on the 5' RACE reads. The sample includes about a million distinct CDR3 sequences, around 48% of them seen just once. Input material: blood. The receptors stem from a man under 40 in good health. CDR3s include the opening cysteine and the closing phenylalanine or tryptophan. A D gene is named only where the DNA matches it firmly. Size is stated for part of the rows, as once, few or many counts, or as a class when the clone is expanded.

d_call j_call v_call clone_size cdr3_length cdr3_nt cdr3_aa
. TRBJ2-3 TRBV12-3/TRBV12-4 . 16 TGTGCCAGCAGTTTACCTACCAGAGTGAGCGCAGATACGCAGTATTTT CASSLPTRVSADTQYF
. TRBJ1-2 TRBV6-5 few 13 TGTGCCAGCAGGACCGGGGACACGGGTGGCTACACCTTC CASRTGDTGGYTF
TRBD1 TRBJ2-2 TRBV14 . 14 TGTGCCAGCGAAAGGGCAGGGGGCACCGGGGAGCTGTTTTTT CASERAGGTGELFF
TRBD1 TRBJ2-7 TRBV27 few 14 TGTGCCAGCAGTTTTAACAGGGGCTCCTACGAGCAGTACTTC CASSFNRGSYEQYF
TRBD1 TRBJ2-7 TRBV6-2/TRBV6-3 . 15 TGTGCCAGCTCTTGTACGGACAGGGTCTCCTACGAGCAGTACTTC CASSCTDRVSYEQYF
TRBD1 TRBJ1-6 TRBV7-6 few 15 TGTGCCAGCAGCTTCGGACAGGGGAATAATTCACCCCTCCACTTT CASSFGQGNNSPLHF
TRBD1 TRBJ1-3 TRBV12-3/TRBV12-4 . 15 TGTGCCAGCAGCCACGGGACAGGGACTGGAAACACCATATATTTT CASSHGTGTGNTIYF
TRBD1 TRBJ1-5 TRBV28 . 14 TGTGCCAGCAGTTCCGGGACAGGGGTTCAGCCCCAGCATTTT CASSSGTGVQPQHF
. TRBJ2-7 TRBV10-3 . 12 TGTGCCTTTCAGGACATCCACTACGAGCAGTACTTC CAFQDIHYEQYF
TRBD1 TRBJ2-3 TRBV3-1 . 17 TGTGCCAGCAGCTCGCGACAGGGTCCAAGAAGCACAGATACGCAGTATTTT CASSSRQGPRSTDTQYF
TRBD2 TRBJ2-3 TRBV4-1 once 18 TGCGCCAGCAGCCAAGATTCGGTTCCTAGCGGGGGGCCAGATACGCAGTATTTT CASSQDSVPSGGPDTQYF
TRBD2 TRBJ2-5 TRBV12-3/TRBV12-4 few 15 TGTGCCAGCAGTTTCAGGACTAGCGGACAAGAGACCCAGTACTTC CASSFRTSGQETQYF
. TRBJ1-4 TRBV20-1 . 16 TGCAGTGCTAGAGATCGTCACCCCAACCTTGATGAAAAACTGTTTTTT CSARDRHPNLDEKLFF
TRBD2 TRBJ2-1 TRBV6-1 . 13 TGTGCCTGCCGCCGGGAGGGCCGGGATGAGCAGTTCTTC CACRREGRDEQFF
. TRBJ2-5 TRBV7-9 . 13 TGTGCCAGCAATGCGGGGGCGATAGAGACCCAGTACTTC CASNAGAIETQYF
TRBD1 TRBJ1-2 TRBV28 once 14 TGTGCCAGCAGCGGGACAGGGGGCTTCTATGGCTACACCTTC CASSGTGGFYGYTF
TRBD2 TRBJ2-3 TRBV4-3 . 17 TGCGCCAGCAGCCTCGTCCGGGGGGGCCGAGGTGTAGATACGCAGTATTTT CASSLVRGGRGVDTQYF
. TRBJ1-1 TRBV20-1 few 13 TGCAGTGCAACGACAGAGATGAACACTGAAGCTTTCTTT CSATTEMNTEAFF
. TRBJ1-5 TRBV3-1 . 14 TGTGCCAGCAGCCCGGCCAGGGCCAGTCAGCCCCAGCATTTT CASSPARASQPQHF
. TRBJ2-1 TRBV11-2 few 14 TGTGCCAGCTGCATCTTGAGCTCCTACAATGAGCAGTTCTTC CASCILSSYNEQFF
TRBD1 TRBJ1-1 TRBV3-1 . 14 TGTGCCAGCAGCCAAGGGACAGGGGTTACTGAAGCTTTCTTT CASSQGTGVTEAFF
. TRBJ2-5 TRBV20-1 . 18 TGCAGTGCTAGAGGCGAAGGGCGGGCAGGATACCCGGCAGAGACCCAGTACTTC CSARGEGRAGYPAETQYF
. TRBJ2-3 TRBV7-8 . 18 TGTGCCAGCAGCTTAGCCCCCTGGGGAGCCGAACGCACAGATACGCAGTATTTT CASSLAPWGAERTDTQYF
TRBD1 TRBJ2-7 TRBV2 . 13 TGTGCCAGCAGGAAGGACAGGGACTACGAGCAGTACTTC CASRKDRDYEQYF
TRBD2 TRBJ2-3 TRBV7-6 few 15 TGTGCCAGCAGCCCAGTAGCGGGGGGCGACGATACGCAGTATTTT CASSPVAGGDDTQYF
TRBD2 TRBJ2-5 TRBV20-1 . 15 TGCAGTGCTAGAGATCCGAGGACTAGCCAAGAGACCCAGTACTTC CSARDPRTSQETQYF
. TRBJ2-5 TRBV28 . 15 TGTGCCAGCGCCACCCGACGGGTTGAAGGGGAGACCCAGTACTTC CASATRRVEGETQYF
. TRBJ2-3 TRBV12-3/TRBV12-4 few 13 TGTGCCAGCCTGATATCTAGCACAGATACGCAGTATTTT CASLISSTDTQYF
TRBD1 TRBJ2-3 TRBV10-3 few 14 TGTGCCATCAGCTCCGACAGGGCGACAGATACGCAGTATTTT CAISSDRATDTQYF
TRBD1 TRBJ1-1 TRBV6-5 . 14 TGTGCCAGCAGTGGGACAGCATTGAACACTGAAGCTTTCTTT CASSGTALNTEAFF
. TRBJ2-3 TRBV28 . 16 TGTGCCAGCACTCCGAGTGGGAAGGGGCACACAGATACGCAGTATTTT CASTPSGKGHTDTQYF
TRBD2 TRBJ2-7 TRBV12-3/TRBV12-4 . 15 TGTGCCAGCAGCCCACAGCGGGGGGGCGGAAATGAGCAGTACTTC CASSPQRGGGNEQYF
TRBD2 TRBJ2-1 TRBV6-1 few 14 TGTGCCAGCAGTGATTTAGCGGGGGGGAGTGAGCAGTTCTTC CASSDLAGGSEQFF
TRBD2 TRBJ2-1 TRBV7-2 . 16 TGTGCCAGCAGCGATAAGCGGGGGGGCTCCTACAATGAGCAGTTCTTC CASSDKRGGSYNEQFF
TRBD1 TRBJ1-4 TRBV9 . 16 TGTGCCAGCAGCGTAGGGGAGACAGGGCGTAATGAAAAACTGTTTTTT CASSVGETGRNEKLFF
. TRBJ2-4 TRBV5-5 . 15 TGTGCCAGCAGCTTGACGGGGGTAGCCAAAAACATTCAGTACTTC CASSLTGVAKNIQYF
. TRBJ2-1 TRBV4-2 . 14 TGTGCCAGCAGCCTCGGGACAACACACAATGAGCAGTTCTTC CASSLGTTHNEQFF
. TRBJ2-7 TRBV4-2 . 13 TGTGCCAGCAGCCAAGACTTGCATTACGAGCAGTACTTC CASSQDLHYEQYF
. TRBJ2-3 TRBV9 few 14 TGTGCCAGCAGCGTAAAAGGTCGAACAGATACGCAGTATTTT CASSVKGRTDTQYF
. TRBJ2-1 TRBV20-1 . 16 TGCAGTGCTCCGAAACACAGGGGGCGGGGGGGCAATGAGCAGTTCTTC CSAPKHRGRGGNEQFF
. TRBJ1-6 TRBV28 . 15 TGTGCCAGCAGAAGCGGGCGGATTAATAATTCACCCCTCCACTTT CASRSGRINNSPLHF
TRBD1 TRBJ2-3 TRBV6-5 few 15 TGTGCCAGCAGTTACTCCAGGGGGATAAGAGATACGCAGTATTTT CASSYSRGIRDTQYF
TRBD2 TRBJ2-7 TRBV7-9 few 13 TGTGCCAGCAGCCAACGGACTAGCTACGAGCAGTACTTC CASSQRTSYEQYF
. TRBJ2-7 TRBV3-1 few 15 TGTGCCAGCAGAAACCGTATCTCTAGCTCCTACGAGCAGTACTTC CASRNRISSSYEQYF
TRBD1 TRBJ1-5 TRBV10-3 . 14 TGTGCCATCAGCAAGGGGACAGACAATCAGCCCCAGCATTTT CAISKGTDNQPQHF
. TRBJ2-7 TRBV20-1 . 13 TGCAGTGCTAGAGAGTACAGCTCCTACGAGCAGTACTTC CSAREYSSYEQYF
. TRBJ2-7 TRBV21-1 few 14 TGTGCCAGCAGCAAAGAGGGACAGTTCTACGAGCAGTACTTC CASSKEGQFYEQYF
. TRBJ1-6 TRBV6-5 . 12 TGTGCCAGCAGGCGGGCGGATTCACCCCTCCACTTT CASRRADSPLHF
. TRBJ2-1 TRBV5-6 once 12 TGTGCCAGCAGCTCCGGGGATGGTGAGCAGTTCTTC CASSSGDGEQFF
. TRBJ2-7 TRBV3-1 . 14 TGTGCCAGCAGCCAAGAACCACACTCCTACGAGCAGTACTTC CASSQEPHSYEQYF
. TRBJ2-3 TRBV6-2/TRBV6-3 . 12 TGTGCCAGCAGAACCACTTTCTATACGCAGTATTTT CASRTTFYTQYF
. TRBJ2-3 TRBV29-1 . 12 TGCAGCGTTGAGGCCGGGGCGGATACGCAGTATTTT CSVEAGADTQYF
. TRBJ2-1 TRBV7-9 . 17 TGTGCCAGCAGTCACGAGGGCCACGTAGGGTCCTACAATGAGCAGTTCTTC CASSHEGHVGSYNEQFF
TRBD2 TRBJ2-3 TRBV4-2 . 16 TGTGCCAGCAGCCAGCACCTAGCGGGGCCCACAGATACGCAGTATTTT CASSQHLAGPTDTQYF
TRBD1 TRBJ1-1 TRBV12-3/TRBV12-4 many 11 TGTGCCAGCAGTTTAGACAGGGGAGCTTTCTTT CASSLDRGAFF